This T cell receptor (beta chain) appears in the sequencing data of a study of cytomegalovirus exposure and HLA in healthy donors. Study results and caveats: V segments that were indistinguishable, TRBV6-2 and TRBV6-3 among them, were omitted from analysis.

The CDR3 covers 14 residues. Germline V gene data show CDR1 as SGHRS and CDR2 as YFSETQ. The ends lost 4 bases at V and 3 bases at J; junction bases unmatched: 3. On this clone itself: Its matching antigen is unknown.

Use of 60 Vbeta and 13 Jbeta primers characterized the PCR. The data were produced by immunoSEQ multiplex PCR, yet TCRdb's version contains in-frame clones alone and is incomplete. The data contain about 130,000 clones, 72% of them seen just once; the ten biggest clones take up under 5%. This chain connects TRBV5-1 to TRBJ2-2; 7 bases agree with TRBD1. The material sequenced was PBMCs. The receptor comes from a man under 40 in good health and CMV-seronegative. CDR3 sequence reads: CASSPGQHTGELFF. CDR3 DNA: TGCGCCAGCAGCCCGGGACAGCACACCGGGGAGCTGTTTTTT. The full variable domain, rest sourced from reference TRBV5-1 and TRBJ2-2, is KAGVTQTPRYLIKTRGQQVTLSCSPISGHRSVSWYQQTPGQGLQFLFEYFSETQRNKGNFPGRFSGRQFSNSRSEMNVSTLELGDSALYLCASSPGQHTGELFFGEGSRLTVL.